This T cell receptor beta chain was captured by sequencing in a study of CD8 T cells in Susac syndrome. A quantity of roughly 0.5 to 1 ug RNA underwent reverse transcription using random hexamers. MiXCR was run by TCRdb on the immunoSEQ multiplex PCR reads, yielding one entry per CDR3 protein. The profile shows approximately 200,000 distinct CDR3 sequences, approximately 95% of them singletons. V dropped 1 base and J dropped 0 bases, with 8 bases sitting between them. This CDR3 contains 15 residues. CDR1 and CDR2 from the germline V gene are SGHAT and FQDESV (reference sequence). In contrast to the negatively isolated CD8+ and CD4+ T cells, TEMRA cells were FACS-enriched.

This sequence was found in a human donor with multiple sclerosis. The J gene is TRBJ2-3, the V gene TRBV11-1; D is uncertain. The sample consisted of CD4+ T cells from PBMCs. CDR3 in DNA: TGTGCCAGCAGCTTAGAAGCAGCAAGCACAGATACGCAGTATTTT. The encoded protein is CASSLEAASTDTQYF.